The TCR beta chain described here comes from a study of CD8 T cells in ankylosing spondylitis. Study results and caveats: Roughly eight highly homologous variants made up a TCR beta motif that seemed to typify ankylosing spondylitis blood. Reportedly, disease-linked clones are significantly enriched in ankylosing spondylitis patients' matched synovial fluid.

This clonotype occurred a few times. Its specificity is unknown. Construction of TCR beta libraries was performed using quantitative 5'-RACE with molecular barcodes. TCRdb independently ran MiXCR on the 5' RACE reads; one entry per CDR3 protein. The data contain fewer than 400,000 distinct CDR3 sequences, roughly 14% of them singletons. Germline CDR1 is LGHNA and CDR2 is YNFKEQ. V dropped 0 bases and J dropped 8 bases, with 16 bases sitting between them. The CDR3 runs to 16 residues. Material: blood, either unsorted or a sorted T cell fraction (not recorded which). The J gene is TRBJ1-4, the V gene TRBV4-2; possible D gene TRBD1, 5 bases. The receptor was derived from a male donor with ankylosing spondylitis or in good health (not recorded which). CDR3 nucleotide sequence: TGTGCCAGCAGCCAAGACCCGGCAGGGTCAGGGGAAAAACTGTTTTTT. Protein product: CASSQDPAGSGEKLFF.